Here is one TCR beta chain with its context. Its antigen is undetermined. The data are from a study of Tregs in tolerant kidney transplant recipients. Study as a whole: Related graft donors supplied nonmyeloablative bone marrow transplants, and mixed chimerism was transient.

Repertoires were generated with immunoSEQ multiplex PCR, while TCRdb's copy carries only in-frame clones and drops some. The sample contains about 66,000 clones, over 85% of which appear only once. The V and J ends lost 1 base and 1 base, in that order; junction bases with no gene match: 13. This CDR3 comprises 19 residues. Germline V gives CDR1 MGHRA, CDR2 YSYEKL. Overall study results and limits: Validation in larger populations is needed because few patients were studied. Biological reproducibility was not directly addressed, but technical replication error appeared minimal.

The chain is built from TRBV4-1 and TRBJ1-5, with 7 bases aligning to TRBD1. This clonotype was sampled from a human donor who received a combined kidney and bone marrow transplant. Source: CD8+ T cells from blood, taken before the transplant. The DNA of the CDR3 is TGCGCCAGCAGCCAAGTCCCTCAGACAGGGACCATCAGCAATCAGCCCCAGCATTTT. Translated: CASSQVPQTGTISNQPQHF.